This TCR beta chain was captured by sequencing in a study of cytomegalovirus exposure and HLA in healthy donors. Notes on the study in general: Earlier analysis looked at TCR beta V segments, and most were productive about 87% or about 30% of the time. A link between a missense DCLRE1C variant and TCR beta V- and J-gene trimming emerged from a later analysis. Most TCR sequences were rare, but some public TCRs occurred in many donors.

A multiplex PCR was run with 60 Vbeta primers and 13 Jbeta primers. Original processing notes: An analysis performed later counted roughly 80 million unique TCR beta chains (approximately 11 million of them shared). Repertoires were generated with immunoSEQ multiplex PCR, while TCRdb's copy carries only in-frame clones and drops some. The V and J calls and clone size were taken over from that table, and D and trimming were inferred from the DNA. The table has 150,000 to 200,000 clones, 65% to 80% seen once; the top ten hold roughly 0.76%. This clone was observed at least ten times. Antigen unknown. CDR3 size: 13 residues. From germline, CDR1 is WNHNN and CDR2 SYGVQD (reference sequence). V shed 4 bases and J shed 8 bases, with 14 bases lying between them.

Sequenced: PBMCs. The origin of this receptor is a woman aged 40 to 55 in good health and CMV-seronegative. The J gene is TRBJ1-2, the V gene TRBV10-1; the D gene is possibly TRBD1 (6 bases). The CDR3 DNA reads TGCGCCAGCAGTGCCTCAGGGGCTGGCGGCTACACCTTC. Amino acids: CASSASGAGGYTF.